This TCR beta chain appears in the sequencing data of a study of cytomegalovirus exposure and HLA in healthy donors. The CDR3 runs 16 residues. Germline V lookup: CDR1 SEHNR, CDR2 FQNEAQ (reference sequence). The V segment lost 4 bases and the J segment 5 bases; nucleotides outside the gene matches: 13. To note about this clone: Its antigen is not identified.

Regarding donors, all were healthy bone marrow donors. PCR involved 60 Vbeta and 13 Jbeta primers. The protocol was immunoSEQ multiplex PCR, while the TCRdb copy is restricted to in-frame clones and leaves out a portion. The sample has around 180,000 clones; 65% to 85% are singletons. Whole-study results and caveats: Later on, a genetic analysis was performed. It linked a missense variant in DCLRE1C with V- and J-gene trimming of TCR beta.

The sequenced sample was PBMCs. The chain employs TRBV7-9 and TRBJ2-7; TRBD1 matches at 8 bases. The TCR originated in a man younger than 30 in good health and CMV-seronegative. The DNA for the CDR3 is TGTGCCAGCAGCTCCCCCCGGGACAGGCTTTCCGACGAGCAGTACTTC. Translation: CASSSPRDRLSDEQYF.